These T cell receptor beta chains were read from a single sample in a study of cytotoxic CD8 clonotypes in ibrutinib-treated CLL. The table came from immunoSEQ multiplex PCR; TCRdb's copy has only in-frame clones and leaves some out. The top ten hold around 4.9% of the sample, which has 110,000 to 150,000 clones, about 75% seen once. The sample here was PBMCs, taken after 24 months of ibrutinib treatment. The source of these receptors is a human donor with chronic lymphocytic leukemia. CDR3s include the opening cysteine and the closing phenylalanine or tryptophan. A D gene is named only where the DNA matches it firmly. Size is stated for part of the rows, as once, few or many counts, or as a class when the clone is expanded.

size	D	V	J	DNA	CDR3
NA	NA	TRBV6-1	TRBJ2-7	TGTGCCAGCAGCCCCAGGGGCGAAGCCTACGAGCAGTACTTC	CASSPRGEAYEQYF
NA	TRBD1	TRBV7-3	TRBJ1-1	TGTGCCAGCAGCTTGGCAGGGGGCCGCAACACTGAAGCTTTCTTT	CASSLAGGRNTEAFF
NA	NA	TRBV29-1	TRBJ1-2	TGCAGCGTTGAGGGGGGGGCCTCCAACTATGGCTACACCTTC	CSVEGGASNYGYTF
NA	TRBD1	TRBV6-5	TRBJ2-7	TGTGCCAGCAGGGGGGCCCGGGACAGGGGGCGGGAGCAGTACTTC	CASRGARDRGREQYF
NA	NA	TRBV6-5	TRBJ2-1	TGTGCCAGCGCTTACGCCGGGGGGCCCTACAATGAGCAGTTCTTC	CASAYAGGPYNEQFF
NA	NA	TRBV6-6	TRBJ2-3	TGTGCCAGCAGTAACGCAGGGATCAACACAGATACGCAGTATTTT	CASSNAGINTDTQYF
NA	TRBD2	TRBV6-4	TRBJ2-1	TGTGCCAGCAGTCGACTAGCGGGGGGGTACAATGAGCAGTTCTTC	CASSRLAGGYNEQFF
once	NA	TRBV4-3	TRBJ1-1	TGCGCCAGCAGCCATCAGCGGGGCACTGAAGCTTTCTTT	CASSHQRGTEAFF
NA	NA	TRBV10-3	TRBJ1-1	TGTGCCATCAGTGATGTCAAGCAGGGGAAAGCTTTCTTT	CAISDVKQGKAFF
NA	NA	TRBV13	TRBJ1-2	TGTGCCAGCAGCCCCGGCCGGGCGGGGGGCTACACCTTC	CASSPGRAGGYTF
NA	NA	TRBV10-3	TRBJ1-4	TGTGCCATCAGTGTCGAGGGCAGGGGTGAAAAACTGTTTTTT	CAISVEGRGEKLFF
once	NA	TRBV9	TRBJ2-7	TGTGCCAGCAGCGTAGACGGTCAGGGCGGCTACGAGCAGTACTTC	CASSVDGQGGYEQYF
NA	NA	TRBV28	TRBJ2-3	TGTGCCAGCAGTTCGACCAACACAGATACGCAGTATTTT	CASSSTNTDTQYF
NA	NA	TRBV18	TRBJ2-7	TGTGCCAGCTCACCAAGCCCCGGGACAAACTACGAGCAGTACTTC	CASSPSPGTNYEQYF
NA	TRBD2	TRBV2	TRBJ2-5	TGTGCCGGTGTGGGTAGCGGGACGGGGGAGACCCAGTACTTC	CAGVGSGTGETQYF
NA	NA	TRBV30	TRBJ1-5	TGTGCCACGGGACGGGACAATCAGCCCCAGCATTTT	CATGRDNQPQHF
NA	TRBD1	TRBV28	TRBJ1-1	TGTGCCAGCAGCCCTAGACAGGGTGATAGGGCTTTCTTT	CASSPRQGDRAFF
NA	NA	TRBV30	TRBJ1-4	TGTGCCTGGAGTGCCGGGGGCGGAGAAAAACTGTTTTTT	CAWSAGGGEKLFF
NA	NA	TRBV28	TRBJ2-7	TGTGCCAGCAGTTTAAGGGGGGACTCCAACTACGAGCAGTACTTC	CASSLRGDSNYEQYF
NA	NA	TRBV5-1	TRBJ1-1	TGCGCCAGCAGCTCCCAGACAGCTAACACTGAAGCTTTCTTT	CASSSQTANTEAFF
NA	NA	TRBV19	TRBJ2-7	TGTGCCAGTAGTATAGGCGACAGCTCCTACGAGCAGTACTTC	CASSIGDSSYEQYF
NA	NA	TRBV27	TRBJ1-3	TGTGCCAGCAGTTTTTCGGGGGAGGCTGGAAACACCATATATTTT	CASSFSGEAGNTIYF